One T cell receptor (beta chain) is described in this entry. Its antigen is still unknown. Nonspecific anti-CD3/anti-CD28 bead stimulation represents the broad CD4+ T cell repertoire. Sorting of responding CD4+ T cells relied on upregulated CD40 ligand together with CD69. This record belongs to a study of persistence of HIV-infected CD4 T cells. Study-wide background: Multiple blood draws of up to roughly 200 mL, except a couple of donors with single leukapheresis. Study-wide points: The rare CMV-responding cells with HIV-1 proviruses were not separately TCR-sequenced. CMV- and Gag-responding cells had lower TCRbeta richness than CD3/CD28-responding cells.

There are 16 residues in the CDR3. V dropped 4 bases and J dropped 0; count of bases not matched to a gene: 5. Germline loops: CDR1 LNHDA, CDR2 SQIVND (reference sequence). The immunoSEQ assay was version 4, run in survey mode. The repertoire was sequenced with immunoSEQ multiplex PCR; TCRdb's copy has only in-frame clones and lacks some. The table includes about 46,000 clones, about 87% detected once. The material was CD4+ T cells sorted from PBMCs after 18-hour stimulation, obtained from a patient who received antiretroviral therapy. This receptor was obtained from an adult woman with HIV who was CMV-seropositive. The chain is built from TRBV19 and TRBJ1-4, with 7 positions matching TRBD1. The CDR3 bases are TGTGCCAGTAGTAGACAGGGAGCTGCAACTAATGAAAAACTGTTTTTT. This gives the protein CASSRQGAATNEKLFF.